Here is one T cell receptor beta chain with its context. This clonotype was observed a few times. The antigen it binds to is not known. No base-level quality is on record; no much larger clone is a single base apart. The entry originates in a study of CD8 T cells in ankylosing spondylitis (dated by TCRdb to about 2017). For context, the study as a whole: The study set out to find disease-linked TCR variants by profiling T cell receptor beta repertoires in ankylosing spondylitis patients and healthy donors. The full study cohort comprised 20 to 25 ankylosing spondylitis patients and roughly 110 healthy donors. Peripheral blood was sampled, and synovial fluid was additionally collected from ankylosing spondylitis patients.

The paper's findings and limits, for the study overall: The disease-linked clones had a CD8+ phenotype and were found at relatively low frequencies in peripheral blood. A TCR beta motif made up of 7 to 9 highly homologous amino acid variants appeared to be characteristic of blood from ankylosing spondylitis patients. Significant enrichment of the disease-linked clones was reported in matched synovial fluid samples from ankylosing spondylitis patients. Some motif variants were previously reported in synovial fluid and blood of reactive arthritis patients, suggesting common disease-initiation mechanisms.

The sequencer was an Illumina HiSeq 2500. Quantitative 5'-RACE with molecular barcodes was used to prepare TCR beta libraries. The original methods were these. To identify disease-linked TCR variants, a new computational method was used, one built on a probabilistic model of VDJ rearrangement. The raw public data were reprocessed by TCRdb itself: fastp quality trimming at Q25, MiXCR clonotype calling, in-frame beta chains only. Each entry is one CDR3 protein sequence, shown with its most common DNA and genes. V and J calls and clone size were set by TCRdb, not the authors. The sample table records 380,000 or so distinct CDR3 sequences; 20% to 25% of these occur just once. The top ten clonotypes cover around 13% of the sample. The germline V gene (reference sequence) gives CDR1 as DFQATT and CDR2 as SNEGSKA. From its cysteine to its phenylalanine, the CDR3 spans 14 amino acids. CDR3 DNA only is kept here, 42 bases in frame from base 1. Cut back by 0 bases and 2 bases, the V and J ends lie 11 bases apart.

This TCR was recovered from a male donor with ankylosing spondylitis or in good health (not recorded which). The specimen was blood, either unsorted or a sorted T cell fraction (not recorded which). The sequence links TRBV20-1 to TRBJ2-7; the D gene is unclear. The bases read TGCAGTGCTAGAGATCGGCGTTCGGCCTACGAGCAGTACTTC. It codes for CSARDRRSAYEQYF.